The 4 T cell receptor beta chains below all came from one sample that was sequenced in a study of early T cells in non-severe SARS-CoV-2 infection. TCRdb ran MiXCR on the 5' RACE reads and lists one entry per CDR3 protein. Seen here are tens of thousands of distinct CDR3 sequences, more than 10% observed once, and the top ten hold approximately 4.5%. The sequencing sample was made of whole blood. The source is an adult who was a healthcare worker with PCR-confirmed SARS-CoV-2 infection or an uninfected control (not recorded which).

This clonotype was observed a few times. V gene TRBV12-3 or TRBV12-4 combines with J gene TRBJ2-7; no firm D call. Deletions cut 1 base from V and 2 bases from J, with 9 bases between. The CDR3 is made up of 14 amino acids. This chain's CDR3 is CASSLGIRAYEQYF. Written as DNA, the CDR3 is TGTGCCAGCAGTTTAGGGATTCGGGCCTACGAGCAGTACTTC.

Ten or more counts support this clonotype. The CDR3 coding sequence is TGCGCCAGCAGCGTCGGGGGGGCAAATGAGCAGTTCTTC. It specifies CASSVGGANEQFF. The chain uses TRBV5-1 and TRBJ2-1, with 8 bases identical to TRBD2. CDR1 SGHRS and CDR2 YFSETQ come from the germline V gene. The CDR3 sequence is 13 residues long. Trimming removed 4 bases from V and 7 bases from J; junction bases left unmatched: 4.

This clonotype was observed at least ten times. The chain carries TRBV10-3 and TRBJ2-7; TRBD1 or TRBD2 may be the D gene (5 bases each). V was clipped by 7 bases and J by 3 bases, with 16 bases between them. CDR1 is ENHRY, CDR2 SYGVKD, per germline. The CDR3 has 14 residues. The CDR3 sequence: CAINRDPRDYEQYF. The CDR3 DNA is TGTGCCATCAACCGGGACCCACGAGACTACGAGCAGTACTTC.

The chain recombines TRBV20-1 with TRBJ2-1; no reliable D call. V lost 6 bases and J lost 5, with 14 bases in between. Germline-derived CDR1 and CDR2 are DFQATT and SNEGSKA (reference sequence). CDR3 length equals 13 residues. CDR3 region: CSAEGDLDNEQFF. The DNA for the CDR3 is TGCAGTGCCGAAGGCGACCTCGACAATGAGCAGTTCTTC.